This TCR beta chain was sequenced in a study of blood T cell repertoires in COVID-19. Study-level background: Samples representing acute and convalescent COVID-19 were sourced from the United States, Italy and Spain. Sample material is recorded as cDNA or gDNA derived from T cells, B-cell-depleted T cells, or PBMCs.

There are a few counts of this clone. Germline CDR1 is SEHNR and CDR2 is FQNEAQ (reference sequence). The germline V and J ends were trimmed by 5 bases and 1 base, with 17 bases remaining between them. CDR3 size: 16 residues. Original analysis: Using reference gene primer amplification, nucleated cell counts were estimated. Clones were sequenced by immunoSEQ multiplex PCR, and TCRdb holds only the in-frame ones, with some missing. V, J and clone size are taken as reported in that table, and D and trimming were inferred from the DNA itself. The profile covers 380,000 or so clones, with 81% appearing a single time and 0.85% to 1.3% taken by the ten largest.

The rearrangement joins TRBV7-9 to TRBJ1-1; TRBD1 is a possible D gene (5 bases). The material sequenced was peripheral blood. The receptor comes from a human donor with acute or convalescent COVID-19. The donor label of this sample is uncertain. The CDR3 nucleotides read TGTGCCAGCAGCCCCACCATTGGGCAGGGGAACACTGAAGCTTTCTTT. Protein: CASSPTIGQGNTEAFF.